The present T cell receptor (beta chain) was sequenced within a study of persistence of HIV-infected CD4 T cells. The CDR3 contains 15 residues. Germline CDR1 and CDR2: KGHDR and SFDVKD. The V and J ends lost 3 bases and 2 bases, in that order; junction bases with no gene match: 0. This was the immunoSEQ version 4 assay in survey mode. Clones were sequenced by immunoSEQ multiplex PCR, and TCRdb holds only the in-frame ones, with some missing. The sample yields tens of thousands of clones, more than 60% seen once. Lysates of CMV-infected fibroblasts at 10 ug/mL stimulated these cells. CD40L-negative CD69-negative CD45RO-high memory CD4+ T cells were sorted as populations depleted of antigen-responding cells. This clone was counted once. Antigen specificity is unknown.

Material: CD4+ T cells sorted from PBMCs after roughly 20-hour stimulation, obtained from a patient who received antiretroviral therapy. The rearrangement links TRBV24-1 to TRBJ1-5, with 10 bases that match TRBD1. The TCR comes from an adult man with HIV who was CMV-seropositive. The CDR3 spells CATSDGTGGNQPQHF. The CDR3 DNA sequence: TGTGCCACCAGTGATGGGACAGGGGGCAATCAGCCCCAGCATTTT.